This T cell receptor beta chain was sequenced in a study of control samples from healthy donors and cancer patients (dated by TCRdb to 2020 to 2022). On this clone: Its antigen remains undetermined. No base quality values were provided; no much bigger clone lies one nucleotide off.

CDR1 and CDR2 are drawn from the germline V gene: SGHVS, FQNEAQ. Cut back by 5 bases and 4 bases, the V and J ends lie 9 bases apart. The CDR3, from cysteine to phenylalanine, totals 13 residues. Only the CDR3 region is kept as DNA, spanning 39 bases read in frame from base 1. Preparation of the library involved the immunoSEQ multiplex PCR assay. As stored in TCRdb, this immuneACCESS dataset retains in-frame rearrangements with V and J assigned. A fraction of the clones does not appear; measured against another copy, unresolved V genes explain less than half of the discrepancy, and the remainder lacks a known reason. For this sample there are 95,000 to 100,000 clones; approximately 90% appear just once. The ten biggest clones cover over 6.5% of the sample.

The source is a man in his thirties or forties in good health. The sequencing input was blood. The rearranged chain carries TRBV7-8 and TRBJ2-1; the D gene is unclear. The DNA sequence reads TGTGCCAGCAGCCCTAGGGTTTACAATGAGCAGTTCTTC. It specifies CASSPRVYNEQFF.